The 12 T cell receptor beta chains in this list originate from one sample, sequenced in a study of CD8+ T cells in alopecia areata. Isolated RNA was reverse transcribed into cDNA used as the sequencing template. Assay: immunoSEQ multiplex PCR; the TCRdb copy retains only in-frame clones and omits some. Singletons are absent from the sample, which has 290,000 or so clones. Using CD4, CD8alpha, NKG2D, NKG2ACE and other markers, pooled cutaneous lymph node cells were sorted. Source material: CD4+ T cells sorted from a lymph node. The source of these receptors is a C3H/HeJ mouse with alopecia areata. This mouse strain has H2-k as its MHC haplotype.

Points on this clone: All gene names here are mouse names. The CDR3 is cut off 3 residues early in the read; its end comes from the germline J gene. The J gene is TRBJ1-6, the V gene TRBV1; a possible D gene is TRBD1 (5 bases). TRBJ1-6 is designated an ORF whose function remains uncertain. Germline values: CDR1 NSQYPW, CDR2 LRSPGD (reference sequence). This CDR3 region has 15 residues. V was trimmed by 1 base and J by 8 bases, leaving 12 bases between them. CDR3 bases read: TGCACCTGCAGTGCAGCACTCAGGGAAGATTCGCCC. Protein: CTCSAALREDSP. The whole CDR3 protein is CTCSAALREDSPLYF.

This clone has just a few counts. Genes and germline come from the mouse. The missing CDR3 end, 4 residues past where the read stops, is filled in from the germline J gene. Distinct nucleotide sequences in the sample also encode this CDR3. J is TRBJ2-5 and V is TRBV19, with 10 positions matching TRBD1. This CDR3 region has 14 residues. Germline CDR1 reads FNHDT; CDR2 reads SITEND (reference sequence). The sequenced part of the CDR3 DNA is TGTGCCAGCAGTATCGGGACAGGGGAAGAC. Translation: CASSIGTGED. The entire CDR3 protein reads CASSIGTGEDTQYF.

This clone turned up a few times. The gene names given are mouse names. The read ends 4 residues before the CDR3 terminus; that terminus is restored from the germline J gene. V and J are TRBV19 and TRBJ2-2, with 8 bases aligning to TRBD1. CDR3 length: 15 residues. After removal of 5 bases from V and 1 base from J, the junction contained 4 bases not matched to a gene. Germline CDR1 reads FNHDT; CDR2 reads SITEND (reference sequence). The part of the CDR3 DNA that was read is TGTGCCAGCAGCTCGGACAGGGAAAACACCGGG. It encodes CASSSDRENTG. In full, the CDR3 reads CASSSDRENTGQLYF. Full variable domain (remainder filled in from reference TRBV19 and TRBJ2-2): GGIITQTPKFLIGQEGQKLTLKCQQNFNHDTMYWYRQDSGKGLRLIYYSITENDLQKGDLSEGYDASREKKSSFSLTVTSAQKNEMAVFLCASSSDRENTGQLYFGEGSKLTVL.

With respect to this clone: Gene names follow the mouse nomenclature. The read halts 4 residues ahead of the CDR3 end, with the missing end drawn from the germline J gene. The gene calls are TRBV13-1 and TRBJ2-4; 7 nucleotides agree with TRBD1. This CDR3 region has 14 residues. The germline CDR1 and CDR2 sequences are NSHNY and SYGAGN. The V segment lost 5 bases and the J segment 1 base; nucleotides outside the gene matches: 4. The chain's CDR3 is CASRDREGQNTLYF. CDR3 bases read: TGTGCCAGCAGAGACAGGGAGGGTCAAAAC.

Concerning this clone itself: These gene names are mouse names. The read terminates 4 residues before the CDR3 end, so the remaining end is supplied by the germline J gene. The sample contains more than one DNA sequence encoding this CDR3. The V gene is TRBV19, the J gene TRBJ2-7, with D perhaps TRBD1 (5 bases). Trimming stripped 4 bases from V and 3 bases from J, with 8 bases between. There are 12 residues in the CDR3. CDR1 and CDR2 from the germline V gene are FNHDT and SITEND (reference sequence). Partial CDR3 DNA: TGTGCCAGCAGTCCAGGGAGCTAT. Translation: CASSPGSY. The whole CDR3 reads CASSPGSYEQYF.

As to this clone: Gene labels here are mouse ones. The DNA ends 4 residues before the CDR3 does, and the rest of the CDR3 is filled in from the germline J gene. The V and J genes are TRBV13-3 and TRBJ2-4, with a weak D call TRBD1 (5 bases). CDR1 is NNHDY, CDR2 SYVADS, per germline. The CDR3 is made up of 13 amino acids. The CDR3 region is CASSPREGNTLYF. CDR3 DNA (partial): TGTGCCAGCAGCCCCAGGGAGGGAAAC.

This clone was seen a few times. Gene names denote mouse genes. Coverage ceases 4 residues before the CDR3 finishes, and the germline J gene fills in the end. The rearrangement joins TRBV19 to TRBJ2-7, with a tentative D call TRBD1 (6 bases). Trimming removed 3 bases at V and 3 bases at J, with 10 bases between. In germline, CDR1 is FNHDT, CDR2 SITEND (reference sequence). This CDR3 contains 13 residues. CDR3 loop: CASSRPGDYEQYF. CDR3 bases read: TGTGCCAGCAGTAGGCCAGGGGACTAT. Full variable domain (outside the CDR3, taken from reference TRBV19 and TRBJ2-7): GGIITQTPKFLIGQEGQKLTLKCQQNFNHDTMYWYRQDSGKGLRLIYYSITENDLQKGDLSEGYDASREKKSSFSLTVTSAQKNEMAVFLCASSRPGDYEQYFGPGTRLTVL.

About this clone itself: Mouse gene names apply. The read terminates 4 residues ahead of where the CDR3 ends, so the germline J gene completes it. The chain recombines TRBV5 with TRBJ2-7; the D gene could be TRBD1 or TRBD2 (5 bases each). The germline gives CDR1 LGHNA, CDR2 YNLKQL (reference sequence). V shed 3 bases and J shed 0 bases, with 6 bases lying between them. The CDR3 sequence is 13 residues long. The CDR3 here is CASSQGVSYEQYF. CDR3 DNA, as far as it was read: TGTGCCAGCAGCCAGGGGGTCTCCTAT.

On this clone itself: Mouse gene names and germline throughout. Sequencing ends 4 residues short of the CDR3 end; the germline J gene provides the rest. The V call is TRBV13-1, the J call TRBJ1-2, with a tentative D call TRBD1 (5 bases). V gave up 3 bases and J gave up 2 bases, with 14 bases separating them. The CDR3 runs 15 residues. Per germline, CDR1 NSHNY and CDR2 SYGAGN. The DNA read from the CDR3 is TGTGCCAGCAGTGCCCTCGGGGGGAGGAACTCC. It translates to CASSALGGRNS. The entire CDR3 sequence reads CASSALGGRNSDYTF.

On this clone itself: Gene names and germline refer to mouse. Coverage ceases 4 residues before the CDR3 finishes, and the germline J gene fills in the end. The rearrangement uses TRBV13-1 and TRBJ2-5; 11 bases are a match to TRBD2. CDR3 length: 16 residues. The V gene's germline CDR1 is NSHNY and CDR2 SYGAGN. The CDR3 DNA, read in part, is TGTGCCAGCAGTCTCAACTGGGGGGGCGCTTCAGAC. Encoded protein: CASSLNWGGASD. The entire CDR3 is CASSLNWGGASDTQYF.

A note on this clone: The gene names here belong to mouse. The sequence runs out 4 residues before the end of the CDR3; the remainder is reconstructed from the germline J gene. Additional DNA sequences in this sample encode the identical CDR3. The rearrangement links TRBV1 to TRBJ2-1, with D uncertain. Trimming removed 0 bases at V and 3 bases at J, with 6 bases between. Germline assignment: CDR1 NSQYPW and CDR2 LRSPGD (reference sequence). This CDR3 is built from 14 residues. CDR3 DNA, as far as it was read: TGCACCTGCAGTGCAGATCGCAGCTATGCT. It is translated as CTCSADRSYA. The full CDR3 protein reads CTCSADRSYAEQFF. The full variable domain, in which reference TRBV1 and TRBJ2-1 provide the parts outside the CDR3, is VTLLEQNPRWRLVPRGQAVNLRCILKNSQYPWMSWYQQDLQKQLQWLFTLRSPGDKEVKSLPGADYLATRVTDTELRLQVANMSQGRTLYCTCSADRSYAEQFFGPGTRLTVL.

This clone has a handful of counts. Gene names and germline refer to mouse. CDR3 loop: CASSPTGMNSPLYF. The sequenced part of the CDR3 DNA is TGTGCCAGCAGCCCGACAGGGATGAATTCGCCC. This sequence joins TRBV5 and TRBJ1-6; 7 bases are shared with TRBD1. The read terminates 3 residues before the CDR3 end, so the remaining end is supplied by the germline J gene. TRBJ1-6 is an ORF; its function is uncertain. The ends lost 4 bases at V and 7 bases at J; junction bases unmatched: 4. This CDR3 contains 14 residues. Germline CDR1 and CDR2: LGHNA and YNLKQL (reference sequence).